This TCR beta chain was sequenced for a study of T cells in Graves' hyperthyroidism and ophthalmopathy (dated 2019 in TCRdb). With respect to the entire study: Peripheral blood was collected at initial diagnosis, before any treatment. The paper reports TCR Vbeta CDR3 sequencing of approximately 140 peripheral blood samples: 40 or so ophthalmopathy, roughly 74 hyperthyroidism and approximately 17 progressor patients. Thyroid tissue and blood T-cell repertoires from six or seven Graves' hyperthyroidism patients were also compared in the study. TCR V-J signatures able to tell the groups apart were searched for in a discovery cohort of 90 to 100 patients, of whom about 40 had Graves' ophthalmopathy and roughly 58 had stable Graves' hyperthyroidism. An independent validation cohort of fewer than 20 hyperthyroidism patients and 17 patients who later progressed to ophthalmopathy tested prospective prediction of ophthalmopathy. After sampling, hyperthyroidism patients received methimazole starting at 30 mg daily, and ophthalmopathy patients received high-dose intravenous methylprednisolone. The approximately 100 discovery patients were divided at random into training and test sets in a 7:3 ratio. What the study reported, not specific to this receptor: Most expanded thyroid clonotypes (frequency above 0.001) were also found in blood, which suggests that blood repertoires may mirror thyroid immune responses. A model built on a 13 V-J signature distinguished ophthalmopathy from stable hyperthyroidism, reaching around 90% sensitivity and 81.08% specificity in cross-validation and 80%/75% in testing. No statistical method was used to fix the sample size in advance, and group allocation was not hidden from the investigators. During validation, the model predicted progression to ophthalmopathy a median of approximately 6 months ahead of onset, with around 71% sensitivity and 72.22% specificity.

The TCR beta CDR3 regions were amplified from RNA transcripts. For the first round of RT-PCR on the TCR CDR3, the HTBI primer set was used together with the Qiagen OneStep RT-PCR kit. Libraries were constructed in a second round of multiplex PCR, after which size selection and purification were carried out. Paired-end sequencing of the libraries was performed with 100 bp reads on an Illumina HiSeq2000. In the authors' own workflow: SOAPnuke was used to process the raw data, removing reads that contained adapters or uncalled bases, had a mean Phred below 15, or lacked an exact match to the constant primer or identifier. COPE v1.2.5 was used to merge high-quality paired reads, and clonotypes were defined as unique nucleotide sequences. MiTCR v1.1 was used to align clonotypes to the IMGT TRBV, TRBD and TRBJ reference segments. The analysis included only V-J combinations with a frequency above 0.0001, which together covered about 99% of the repertoires. The TCS score was defined as F50 (clonal expansion) divided by E x V (chaos), with BLOSUM62-based TCRdist calculated between CDR3 peptides within each V-J. Welch's t-statistics and random forest reduced roughly 540 V-J features to around 14, which were used in a naive Bayes classifier (R e1071). TCRdb reprocessing: public reads trimmed at Q25 with fastp, clones called with MiXCR, in-frame beta chains kept. Each CDR3 protein appears once, grouped with its most common genes and DNA. The V and J calls shown here were made by TCRdb, not taken from the authors' results. The sample table records a few hundred thousand distinct CDR3 sequences; approximately 15% of these occur just once. The top ten clones comprise roughly 35% of the sample.

Reading from cysteine to phenylalanine, the CDR3 counts 13 amino acids. CDR3 DNA is the only sequence kept; it has 39 bases, read in frame from the first base. V loses 8 bases of germline sequence and J loses 10 bases, and the interval between the two ends is 15 bases. Based on the germline V gene, the CDR1 and CDR2 sequences are MNHNS and SASEGT. The table lists this clonotype with many counts. Its antigen has not been determined. No base quality information exists; no much larger clone differs at one position. In the ophthalmopathy patients, disease was moderately to severely active, with a Clinical Activity Score of 3 or more, a NOSPECS grade of 4 or more, and a duration of less than 3 months. The study excluded patients with uncontrolled infections, other autoimmune diseases, pregnancy or lactation. Clinical symptoms, serum thyroxine and TRAb, thyroid ultrasound, and orbital computed tomography formed the basis for the diagnoses. Ficoll-Paque density gradient centrifugation was used to isolate PBMCs from approximately 10 ml of fresh peripheral blood. Trizol reagent was used to extract total RNA, and RNA quality was then checked on an Agilent 2100 Bioanalyzer.

Recombination linked TRBV6-1 to TRBJ1-6, and perhaps TRBD1 as D gene, on 5 matching bases. The TCR was taken from a woman aged 40 to 50 with Graves' ophthalmopathy. The source material was blood. The nucleotides are TGTGCCAGCCAGCTGATCAGGGAATCACCCCTCCACTTT. Translated, this is CASQLIRESPLHF.